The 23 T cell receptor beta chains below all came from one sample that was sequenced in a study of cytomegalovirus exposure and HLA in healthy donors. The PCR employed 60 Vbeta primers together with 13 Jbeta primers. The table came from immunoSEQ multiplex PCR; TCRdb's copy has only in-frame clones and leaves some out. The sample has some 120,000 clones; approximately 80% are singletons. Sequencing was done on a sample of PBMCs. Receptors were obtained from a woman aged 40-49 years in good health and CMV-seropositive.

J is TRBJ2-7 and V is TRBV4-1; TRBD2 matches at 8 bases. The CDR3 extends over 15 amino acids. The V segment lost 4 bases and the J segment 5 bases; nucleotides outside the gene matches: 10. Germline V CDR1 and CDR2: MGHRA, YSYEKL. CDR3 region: CASSPQAGAPHEQYF. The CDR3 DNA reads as TGCGCCAGCAGCCCTCAAGCGGGAGCCCCCCACGAGCAGTACTTC.

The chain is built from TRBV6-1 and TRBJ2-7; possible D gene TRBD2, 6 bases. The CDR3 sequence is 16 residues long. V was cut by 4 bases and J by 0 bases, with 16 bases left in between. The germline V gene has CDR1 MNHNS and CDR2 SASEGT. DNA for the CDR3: TGTGCCAGCAGTGTCATCGGGACTCAGAGCTCCTACGAGCAGTACTTC. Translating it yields CASSVIGTQSSYEQYF.

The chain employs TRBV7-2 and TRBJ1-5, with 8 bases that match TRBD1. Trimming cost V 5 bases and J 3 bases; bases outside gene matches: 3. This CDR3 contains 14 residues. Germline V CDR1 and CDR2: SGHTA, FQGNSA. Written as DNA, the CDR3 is TGTGCCAGCAGCAGACAGGGGTTCAATCAGCCCCAGCATTTT. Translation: CASSRQGFNQPQHF.

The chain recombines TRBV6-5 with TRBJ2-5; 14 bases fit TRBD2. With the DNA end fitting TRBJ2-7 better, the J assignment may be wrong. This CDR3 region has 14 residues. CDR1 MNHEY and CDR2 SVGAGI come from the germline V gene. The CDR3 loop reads CASSRGTSGSEQYF. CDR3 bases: TGTGCCAGCAGCCGCGGGACTAGCGGGAGCGAGCAGTACTTC.

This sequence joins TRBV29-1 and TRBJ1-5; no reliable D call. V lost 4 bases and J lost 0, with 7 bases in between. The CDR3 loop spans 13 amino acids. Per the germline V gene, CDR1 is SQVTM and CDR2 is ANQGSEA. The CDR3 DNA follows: TGCAGCGTTGTAGATAATAGCAATCAGCCCCAGCATTTT. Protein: CSVVDNSNQPQHF.

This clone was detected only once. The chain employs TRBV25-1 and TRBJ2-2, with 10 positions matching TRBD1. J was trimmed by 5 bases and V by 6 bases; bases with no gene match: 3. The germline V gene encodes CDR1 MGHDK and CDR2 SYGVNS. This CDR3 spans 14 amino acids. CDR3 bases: TGTGCCAGCAGGGGGACAGGGGATACCGGGGAGCTGTTTTTT. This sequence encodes CASRGTGDTGELFF.

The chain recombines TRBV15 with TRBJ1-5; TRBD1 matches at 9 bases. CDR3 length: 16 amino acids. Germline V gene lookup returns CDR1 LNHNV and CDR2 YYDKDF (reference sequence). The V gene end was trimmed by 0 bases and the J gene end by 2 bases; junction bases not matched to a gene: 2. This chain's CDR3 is CATSRDWDRGNQPQHF. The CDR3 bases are TGTGCCACCAGCAGAGATTGGGACAGGGGCAATCAGCCCCAGCATTTT.

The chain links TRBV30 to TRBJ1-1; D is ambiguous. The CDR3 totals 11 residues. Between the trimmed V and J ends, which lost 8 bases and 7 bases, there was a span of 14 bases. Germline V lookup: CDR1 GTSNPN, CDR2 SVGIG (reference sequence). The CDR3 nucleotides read TGTGCCGGAGACGGCTTCGGTGAAGCTTTCTTT. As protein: CAGDGFGEAFF.

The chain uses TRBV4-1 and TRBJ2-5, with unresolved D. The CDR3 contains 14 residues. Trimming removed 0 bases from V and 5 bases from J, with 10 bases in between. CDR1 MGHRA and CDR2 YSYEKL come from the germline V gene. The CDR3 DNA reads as TGCGCCAGCAGCCAAGAGGGCCCCAGGGAGACCCAGTACTTC. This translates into CASSQEGPRETQYF.

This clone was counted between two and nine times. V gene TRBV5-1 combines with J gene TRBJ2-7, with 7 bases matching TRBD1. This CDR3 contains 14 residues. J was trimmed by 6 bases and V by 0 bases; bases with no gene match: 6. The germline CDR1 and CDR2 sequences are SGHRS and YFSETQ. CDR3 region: CASSLGGTASEQYF. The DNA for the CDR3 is TGCGCCAGCAGCTTGGGGGGGACAGCAAGCGAGCAGTACTTC.

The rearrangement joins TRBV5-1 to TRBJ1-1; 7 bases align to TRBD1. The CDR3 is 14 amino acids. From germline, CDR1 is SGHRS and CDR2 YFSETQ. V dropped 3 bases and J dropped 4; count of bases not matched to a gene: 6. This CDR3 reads CASSSKQGSTEAFF. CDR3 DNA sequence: TGCGCCAGCAGCTCAAAACAGGGGAGCACTGAAGCTTTCTTT.

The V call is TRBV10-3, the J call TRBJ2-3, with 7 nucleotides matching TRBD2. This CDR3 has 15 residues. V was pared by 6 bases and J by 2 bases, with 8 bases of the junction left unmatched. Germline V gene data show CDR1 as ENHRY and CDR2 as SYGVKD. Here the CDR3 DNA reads TGTGCCATCAGGAATGGACTAGGACCCACAGATACGCAGTATTTT. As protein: CAIRNGLGPTDTQYF.

The CDR3 nucleotides are TGTGCCAGCAGCCCTCAGGGGGTAACAGCCGTCCGGGAGACCCAGTACTTC. As protein: CASSPQGVTAVRETQYF. This chain links TRBV4-2 with TRBJ2-5; 7 nucleotides agree with TRBD1. This CDR3 has 17 amino acids. The V gene's germline CDR1 is LGHNA and CDR2 YNFKEQ. With V trimmed by 4 bases and J by 5 bases, 16 bases remained unmatched.

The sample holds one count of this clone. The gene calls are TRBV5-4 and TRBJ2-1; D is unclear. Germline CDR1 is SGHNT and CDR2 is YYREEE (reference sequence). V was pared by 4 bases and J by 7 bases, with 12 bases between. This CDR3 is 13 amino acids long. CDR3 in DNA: TGTGCCAGCAGCCCCCTCAAGGAGAATGAGCAGTTCTTC. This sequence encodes CASSPLKENEQFF.

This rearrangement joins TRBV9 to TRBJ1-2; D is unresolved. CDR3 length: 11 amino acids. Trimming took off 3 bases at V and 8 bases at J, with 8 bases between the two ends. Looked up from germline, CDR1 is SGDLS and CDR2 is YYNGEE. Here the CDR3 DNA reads TGTGCCAGCAGCGGCGGTGGAGGCTACACCTTC. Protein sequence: CASSGGGGYTF.

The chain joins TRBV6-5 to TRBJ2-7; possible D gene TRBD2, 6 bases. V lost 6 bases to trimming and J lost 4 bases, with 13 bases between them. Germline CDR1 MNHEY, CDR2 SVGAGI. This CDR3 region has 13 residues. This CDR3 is CASRGVGGYEQYF. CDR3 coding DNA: TGTGCCAGCAGGGGGGTGGGGGGATACGAGCAGTACTTC.

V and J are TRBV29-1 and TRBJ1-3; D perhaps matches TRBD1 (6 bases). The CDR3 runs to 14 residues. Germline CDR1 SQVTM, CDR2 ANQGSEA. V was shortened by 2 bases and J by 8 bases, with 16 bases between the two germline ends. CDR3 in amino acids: CSVEKVGTLDTIYF. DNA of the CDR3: TGCAGCGTTGAAAAGGTGGGGACATTAGACACCATATATTTT.

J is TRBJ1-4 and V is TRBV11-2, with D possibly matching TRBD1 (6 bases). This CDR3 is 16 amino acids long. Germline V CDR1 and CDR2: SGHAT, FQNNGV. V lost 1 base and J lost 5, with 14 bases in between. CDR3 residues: CASSLVGAGANEKLFF. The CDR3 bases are TGTGCCAGCAGCTTAGTAGGGGCAGGGGCGAATGAAAAACTGTTTTTT.

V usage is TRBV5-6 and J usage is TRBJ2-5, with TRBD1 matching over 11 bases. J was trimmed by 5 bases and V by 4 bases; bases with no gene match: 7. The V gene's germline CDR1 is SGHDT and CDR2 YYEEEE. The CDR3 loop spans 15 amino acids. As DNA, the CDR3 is TGTGCCAGCAGCCCTGGACAGGGGGCGCGGGAGACCCAGTACTTC. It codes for CASSPGQGARETQYF.

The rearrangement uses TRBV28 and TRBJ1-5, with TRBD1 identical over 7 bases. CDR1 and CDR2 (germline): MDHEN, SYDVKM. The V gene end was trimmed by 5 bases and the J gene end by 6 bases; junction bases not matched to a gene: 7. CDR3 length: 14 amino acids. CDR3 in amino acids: CASSPTGAAQPQHF. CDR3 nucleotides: TGTGCCAGCAGTCCCACAGGGGCCGCTCAGCCCCAGCATTTT.

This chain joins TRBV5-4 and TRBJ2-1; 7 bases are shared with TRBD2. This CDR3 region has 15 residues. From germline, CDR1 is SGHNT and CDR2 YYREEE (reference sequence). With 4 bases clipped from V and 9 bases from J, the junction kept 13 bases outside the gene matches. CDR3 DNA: TGTGCCAGCAGCCAAGATAGACTAGCTTCAGCTGAGCAGTTCTTC. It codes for CASSQDRLASAEQFF.

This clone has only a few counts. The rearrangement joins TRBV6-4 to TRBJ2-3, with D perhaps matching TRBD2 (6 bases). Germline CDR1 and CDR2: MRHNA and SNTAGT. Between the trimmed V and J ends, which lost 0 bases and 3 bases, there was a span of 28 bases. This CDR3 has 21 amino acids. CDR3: CASSDSNRGPTEHGGTDTQYF. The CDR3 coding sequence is TGTGCCAGCAGTGACTCGAATCGAGGACCGACTGAGCATGGAGGGACAGATACGCAGTATTTT.

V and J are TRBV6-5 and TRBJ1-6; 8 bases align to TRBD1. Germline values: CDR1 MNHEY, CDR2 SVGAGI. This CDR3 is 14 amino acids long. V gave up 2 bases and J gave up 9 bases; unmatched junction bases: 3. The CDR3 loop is CASSYNRGASPLHF. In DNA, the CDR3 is TGTGCCAGCAGTTACAACAGGGGGGCTTCACCCCTCCACTTT.